In its sample, the clone carrying this T cell receptor beta chain was seen a few times. The antigen is not known. This sample stems from a study of vaccination and CD4 T cells after COVID-19. Study context: The convalescents comprised six males and four females, two of them Hispanic. For post-vaccine samples, collection took place a median roughly 72 days after dose two, ranging from 14 to 241. Each of the control cultures got a CEFX pool, an HIV-1 Nef pool, or no peptide.

Indicated treatment: 10-day PBMC culture with coronavirus spike peptide pools or control peptides (ViraFEST assay). After 10 days of culture, CD4+ T cells were negatively selected. Germline CDR1 GTSNPN, CDR2 SVGIG (reference sequence). The junction had 5 bases not matched to a gene; V was cut back by 2 bases and J by 4 bases. This CDR3 is 14 amino acids long. At the Johns Hopkins FTIC core, DNA taken from cultured CD4+ T cells was sequenced by way of the Oncomine TCR Beta short-read assay. MiXCR was run by TCRdb on the PCR reads, yielding one entry per CDR3 protein. This table has about 15,000 distinct CDR3 sequences, approximately 50% appearing once.

The specimen was cultured CD4+ T cells from blood, collected after SARS-CoV-2 vaccination. This TCR came from a human donor with COVID-19. The chain has TRBV30 and TRBJ2-5; TRBD2 agrees at 9 bases. The DNA for the CDR3 is TGTGCCTGGAGTCAACTTAGCGGGGGAGAGACCCAGTACTTC. Protein product: CAWSQLSGGETQYF.